This T cell receptor (beta chain) comes out of a study of identifying expanded T cells in peripheral blood. Study-wide findings and caveats: Differentially abundant clones: around 1.1 between replicates, 15 to 17 at around 14 days, under 25 at four.

This CDR3 region has 15 residues. V gave up 4 bases and J gave up 2 bases, with 14 bases separating them. The germline CDR1 and CDR2 sequences are MNHEY and SMNVEV (reference sequence). As to this clone: Its antigen is undetermined.

Measured with immunoSEQ multiplex PCR; TCRdb has only the in-frame clones, and not every one. Among 97,000 or so clones, approximately 90% were seen once, and the ten largest hold 13% to 15%. The material sequenced was blood. The V and J genes are TRBV27 and TRBJ2-5; possible D gene TRBD1, 6 bases. This clonotype was sampled from a person aged 18 to 70 in good health. CDR3 loop: CASSYLGQTQETQYF. Here the CDR3 DNA reads TGTGCCAGCAGTTATCTGGGACAAACACAAGAGACCCAGTACTTC.